Following are 8 T cell receptor beta chains from one sample sequenced in a study of shared clonotypes between healthy human individuals. Assay used: immunoSEQ multiplex PCR; TCRdb lists only in-frame clones, some missing. Of approximately 2,200,000 clones listed, more than 85% are singletons. Naive CD8 cells lacked CD45RO, underwent positive selection for CCR7 and left out terminally differentiated effector memory CD45RA+ cells. Sequences were obtained from naive CD8+ T cells from PBMCs. The source is a man between 18 and 29 years old in good health. Some clones in this sample may be carry-over from other donors' samples.

V and J are TRBV27 and TRBJ2-5; TRBD2 is a possible D gene (7 bases). The CDR3 sequence is 14 residues long. The germline CDR1 and CDR2 sequences are MNHEY and SMNVEV (reference sequence). V shed 6 bases and J shed 5 bases, with 16 bases lying between them. The CDR3 region is CASSLGGGRETQYF. The DNA of the CDR3 is TGTGCCAGCAGCTTAGGGGGGGGGCGGGAGACCCAGTACTTC.

The chain is built from TRBV5-3 and TRBJ1-4, with a tentative D call TRBD1 (5 bases). TRBV5-3 is an open reading frame, and its role is uncertain. V lost 4 bases to trimming and J lost 0 bases, with 22 bases between them. The CDR3 runs 19 residues. The CDR3 reads CARSDLAWGPVSTNEKLFF. CDR3 coding DNA: TGTGCCAGAAGCGACTTGGCGTGGGGACCAGTATCAACTAATGAAAAACTGTTTTTT.

The chain employs TRBV4-1 and TRBJ2-7; 12 bases align to TRBD2. V was pared by 4 bases and J by 2 bases, with 3 bases of the junction left unmatched. The CDR3 spans 15 residues. Germline-derived CDR1 and CDR2 are MGHRA and YSYEKL. This chain's CDR3 is CASSLRTSGTYEQYF. In nucleotides, the CDR3 is TGCGCCAGCAGCCTCCGGACTAGCGGGACCTACGAGCAGTACTTC.

As for this clone: Additional DNA sequences in this sample encode the identical CDR3. The chain combines TRBV5-6 with TRBJ2-7; a weak D match, TRBD2 (5 bases). Per germline, CDR1 SGHDT and CDR2 YYEEEE. CDR3 length: 12 amino acids. V lost 4 bases to trimming and J lost 3 bases, with 8 bases between them. CDR3 sequence: CASSGGSYEQYF. DNA of the CDR3: TGTGCCAGCAGCGGTGGGAGCTACGAGCAGTACTTC.

The gene calls are TRBV27 and TRBJ2-7; 9 nucleotides line up with TRBD2. Germline values: CDR1 MNHEY, CDR2 SMNVEV (reference sequence). The CDR3 consists of 15 residues. Trimming cost V 5 bases and J 6 bases; bases outside gene matches: 11. CDR3 sequence (DNA): TGTGCCAGCAGTCTCCTAGCGGGGAGCGTCGGCGAGCAGTACTTC. This translates into CASSLLAGSVGEQYF.

In its sample, this clone was seen once. This chain connects TRBV19 to TRBJ2-3; either TRBD1 or TRBD2 may fit D (5 bases each). CDR1 is LNHDA and CDR2 is SQIVND in the germline V gene (reference sequence). Deletions cut 4 bases from V and 3 bases from J, with 14 bases between. This CDR3 has 15 residues. CDR3 in amino acids: CASSTGTGRTDTQYF. CDR3 nucleotides: TGTGCCAGTAGTACAGGGACGGGCAGGACAGATACGCAGTATTTT.

The V call is TRBV9, the J call TRBJ2-1, with 10 positions matching TRBD2. CDR3 length: 17 residues. Trimming removed 3 bases from V and 9 bases from J; junction bases left unmatched: 15. Germline lookup yields CDR1 SGDLS and CDR2 YYNGEE. CDR3 nucleotides: TGTGCCAGCAGCGCATCCCCGGCGGCTAGCGGGAGTACTGAGCAGTTCTTC. Its translation is CASSASPAASGSTEQFF.

The chain links TRBV5-1 to TRBJ2-7, with no clear D. The length of the CDR3 is 16 residues. Germline V gene data show CDR1 as SGHRS and CDR2 as YFSETQ. Trimming took 6 bases from V and 0 from J, leaving 19 bases between them. The CDR3 DNA reads TGCGCCAGCAATCTCGGTAGCACCCCGTACTCCTACGAGCAGTACTTC. Protein product: CASNLGSTPYSYEQYF.